This T cell receptor beta chain was found in a study of T cell responses to AZD1222 COVID-19 vaccine. Turning to the study itself: Pooling covered second doses at about 4 or about 12 weeks.

Method: immunoSEQ multiplex PCR; TCRdb's copy keeps in-frame clones and lacks some. The sample holds 93,000 or so clones, 91% seen once. The sequences come from peripheral blood, collected on day 0 of AZD1222 vaccination. The TCR comes from an adult in good health.

CDR3 in DNA: TGCGCCAGCAGCCAAGTTTACAGCAACTATGGCTACACCTTC. Its translation is CASSQVYSNYGYTF. The chain joins TRBV4-3 to TRBJ1-2; D is unresolved. V was pared by 1 base and J by 2 bases, with 8 bases between. The CDR3 has 14 residues. The V gene's germline CDR1 is LGHNA and CDR2 YSLEER.